These T cell receptor beta chains were read from a single sample in a study of cytomegalovirus exposure and HLA in healthy donors. Some clones are missing from TCRdb's copy, which holds only in-frame ones; the method was immunoSEQ multiplex PCR. The sample carries some 85,000 clones, around 96% recorded once. The material sequenced was PBMCs. The origin of the receptors is a young woman in good health and CMV-seronegative. Each CDR3 is given with its conserved first and last residue. Fields, in order: J gene, D gene, V gene, clone size, CDR3 protein, CDR3 DNA. D genes are given only for firm matches. Part of the rows lack a size; the others show once, few, many or a class for expanded clones.

TRBJ1-1 - TRBV5-1 - CASSLMGLDNTEAFF TGCGCCAGCAGCTTGATGGGACTAGACAACACTGAAGCTTTCTTT
TRBJ2-3 - TRBV5-5 - CASSLGTGTDTQYF TGTGCCAGCAGCTTGGGGACAGGCACAGATACGCAGTATTTT
TRBJ2-3 - TRBV5-6 - CASSQTQDTQYF TGTGCCAGCAGTCAGACACAAGATACGCAGTATTTT
TRBJ2-7 TRBD2 TRBV7-2 - CASSLGVPREGHEQYF TGTGCCAGCAGCTTAGGCGTGCCGCGGGAGGGACACGAGCAGTACTTC
TRBJ1-1 - TRBV7-9 - CASSRGSGTEAFF TGTGCCAGCAGCAGGGGGTCTGGCACTGAAGCTTTCTTT
TRBJ1-3 TRBD1 TRBV18 - CASSVSGGSGNTIYF TGTGCCAGCTCCGTCTCAGGGGGCTCTGGAAACACCATATATTTT
TRBJ2-1 - TRBV9 - CASSARGYPGGDEQFF TGTGCCAGCAGCGCCCGGGGCTACCCTGGGGGCGATGAGCAGTTCTTC
TRBJ2-1 - TRBV5-1 - CASSLLISGNNEQFF TGCGCCAGCAGCTTGCTGATTAGCGGAAACAATGAGCAGTTCTTC
TRBJ1-2 - TRBV27 - CASRPVSGRGSDGYTF TGTGCCAGCAGGCCCGTGAGTGGCCGAGGCTCTGATGGCTACACCTTC
TRBJ2-7 TRBD2 TRBV30 - CAWTGGTYEQYF TGTGCCTGGACGGGGGGGACCTACGAGCAGTACTTC
TRBJ2-2 - TRBV11-3 - CASSLATGASNTGELFF TGTGCCAGCAGCTTAGCTACGGGAGCATCGAACACCGGGGAGCTGTTTTTT
TRBJ2-7 - TRBV19 - CASGLSTYEQYF TGTGCCAGTGGACTTTCGACCTACGAGCAGTACTTC
TRBJ2-5 TRBD2 TRBV11-2 - CASSVGTSRETQYF TGTGCCAGCAGCGTAGGGACTAGTCGGGAGACCCAGTACTTC
TRBJ2-5 TRBD1 TRBV6-5 - CASSYLQGRETQYF TGTGCCAGCAGTTACCTACAGGGGCGGGAGACCCAGTACTTC
TRBJ1-4 TRBD1 TRBV15 - CATSRDLTGGATNEKLFF TGTGCCACCAGCAGAGATTTGACAGGGGGAGCAACTAATGAAAAACTGTTTTTT
TRBJ2-1 - TRBV6-6 - CASSWPYNEQFF TGTGCCAGCAGTTGGCCCTACAATGAGCAGTTCTTC
TRBJ2-7 TRBD2 TRBV7-6 few CASSPGLAGRYEQYF TGTGCCAGCAGCCCCGGACTAGCGGGGAGATACGAGCAGTACTTC
TRBJ1-1 - TRBV11-2 - CASTTLRGVNTEAFF TGTGCCAGCACGACACTCAGGGGCGTGAACACTGAAGCTTTCTTT
TRBJ2-1 - TRBV5-5 - CASSSRLGDQSSYNEQFF TGTGCCAGCAGCTCGAGACTAGGAGATCAGAGCTCCTACAATGAGCAGTTCTTC
TRBJ2-5 TRBD2 TRBV23-1 - CASSLRRLALGQETQYF TGCGCCAGCAGTCTCCGGCGACTAGCGTTGGGGCAAGAGACCCAGTACTTC
TRBJ2-7 TRBD2 TRBV29-1 - CSVEGLAGREQYF TGCAGCGTTGAGGGACTAGCGGGACGCGAGCAGTACTTC
TRBJ2-7 - TRBV27 - CASSYRAGPGYEQYF TGTGCCAGCAGTTACAGAGCGGGCCCCGGGTACGAGCAGTACTTC
TRBJ2-2 - TRBV11-1 - CASSSRGSWRKNTGELFF TGTGCCAGCAGCTCTAGGGGGTCGTGGCGAAAGAACACCGGGGAGCTGTTTTTT
TRBJ1-1 - TRBV6-5 once CASRGPGSTEAFF TGTGCCAGCAGAGGGCCGGGGAGCACTGAAGCTTTCTTT
TRBJ2-7 TRBD2 TRBV19 - CASSAVAGLDEQYF TGTGCCAGTAGTGCCGTAGCGGGTCTCGACGAGCAGTACTTC
TRBJ2-1 TRBD2 TRBV2 - CASSGGTSGHSYNEQFF TGTGCCAGCAGTGGGGGGACTAGCGGACATTCCTACAATGAGCAGTTCTTC
TRBJ2-4 TRBD2 TRBV28 once CARTSGRACAKNIQYF TGTGCCAGGACTAGCGGGAGGGCCTGCGCCAAAAACATTCAGTACTTC
TRBJ1-5 - TRBV6-5 - CASRGDGGNQPQHF TGTGCCAGCAGGGGGGACGGGGGAAATCAGCCCCAGCATTTT
TRBJ1-1 TRBD1 TRBV19 - CASSDRVNTEAFF TGTGCCAGTAGCGACAGGGTAAACACTGAAGCTTTCTTT
TRBJ2-1 - TRBV19 - CASSVWESSYNEQFF TGTGCCAGTAGTGTCTGGGAGAGCTCCTACAATGAGCAGTTCTTC
TRBJ2-5 - TRBV7-7 - CASSLVPGSLWETQYF TGTGCCAGCAGCTTAGTCCCCGGGAGTTTATGGGAGACCCAGTACTTC
TRBJ1-1 - TRBV30 - CAWSASGGRLTEAFF TGTGCCTGGAGTGCGTCCGGGGGGCGGCTCACTGAAGCTTTCTTT
TRBJ2-7 - TRBV10-3 - CAISESPGTGYEQYF TGTGCCATCAGTGAGTCTCCGGGTACGGGATACGAGCAGTACTTC
TRBJ2-7 TRBD1 TRBV5-1 - CASSEPRQGIPYEQYF TGCGCCAGCAGCGAGCCCCGACAGGGCATCCCGTACGAGCAGTACTTC
TRBJ2-7 TRBD1 TRBV11-3 - CASSASPGQGCYEQYF TGTGCCAGCAGCGCCTCCCCGGGACAGGGTTGCTACGAGCAGTACTTC
TRBJ2-7 - TRBV10-2 - CASSWDITYEQYF TGCGCCAGCAGCTGGGACATAACCTACGAGCAGTACTTC
TRBJ2-1 TRBD1 TRBV5-1 - CASSFTGQGINEQFF TGCGCCAGCAGCTTTACGGGACAGGGGATCAATGAGCAGTTCTTC
TRBJ1-4 - TRBV27 - CASRREGAEKLFF TGTGCCAGCAGGAGGGAAGGAGCTGAAAAACTGTTTTTT
TRBJ2-5 - TRBV30 - CAWSFRRTVQETQYF TGTGCCTGGAGCTTTAGACGGACAGTCCAAGAGACCCAGTACTTC
TRBJ1-3 - TRBV6-1 - CASSDWDLFSGNTIYF TGTGCCAGCAGTGACTGGGACTTATTCTCTGGAAACACCATATATTTT
TRBJ1-2 TRBD1 TRBV30 once CAWSARDRGMLGYTF TGTGCCTGGAGTGCCCGGGACAGGGGAATGTTAGGCTACACCTTC
TRBJ2-3 - TRBV6-4 - CASSDSTGGGTDTQYF TGTGCCAGCAGTGACTCCACCGGGGGTGGCACAGATACGCAGTATTTT